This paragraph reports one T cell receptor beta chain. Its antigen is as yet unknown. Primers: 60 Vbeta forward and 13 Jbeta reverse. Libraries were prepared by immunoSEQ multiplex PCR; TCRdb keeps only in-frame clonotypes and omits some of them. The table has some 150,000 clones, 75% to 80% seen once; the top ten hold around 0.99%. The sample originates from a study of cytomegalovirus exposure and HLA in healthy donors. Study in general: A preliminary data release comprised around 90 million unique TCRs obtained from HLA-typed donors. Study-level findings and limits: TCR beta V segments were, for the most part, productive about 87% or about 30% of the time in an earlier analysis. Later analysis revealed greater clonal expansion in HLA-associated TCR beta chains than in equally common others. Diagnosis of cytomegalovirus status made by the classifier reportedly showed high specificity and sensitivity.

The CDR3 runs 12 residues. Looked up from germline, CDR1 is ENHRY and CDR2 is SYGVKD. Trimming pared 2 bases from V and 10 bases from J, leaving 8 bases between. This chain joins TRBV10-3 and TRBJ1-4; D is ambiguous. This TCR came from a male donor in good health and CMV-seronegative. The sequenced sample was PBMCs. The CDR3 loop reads CAISEEGRKLFF. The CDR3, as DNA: TGTGCCATCAGTGAGGAGGGCAGAAAACTGTTTTTT.